This T cell receptor (beta chain) was observed in a study of beta chain features in type 1 diabetes. Germline lookup yields CDR1 SGHVS and CDR2 FNYEAQ. V was cut by 2 bases and J by 1 base, with 12 bases left in between. The CDR3 extends over 15 amino acids. Every bit of the isolated RNA underwent reverse transcription, so sequencing read expressed TCRB transcripts. Produced via immunoSEQ multiplex PCR; TCRdb's table is partial and in-frame only. Here the sample spans a few hundred thousand clones, roughly 9.6% being singletons. This clone was seen a handful of times. The chain employs TRBV7-6 and TRBJ2-7; D is unclear. The sample was naive CD4+ T cells from blood. The receptor was derived from a woman younger than 30 in good health. CDR3 nucleotides: TGTGCCAGCAGCTTATTGCGGCAGAAATCCTACGAGCAGTACTTC. Encoded protein: CASSLLRQKSYEQYF. The full variable domain, in which reference TRBV7-6 and TRBJ2-7 provide the parts outside the CDR3, is GAGVSQSPRYKVTKRGQDVALRCDPISGHVSLYWYRQALGQGPEFLTYFNYEAQQDKSGLPNDRFSAERPEGSISTLTIQRTEQRDSAMYRCASSLLRQKSYEQYFGPGTRLTVT.